Following are 3 T cell receptor beta chains from one sample sequenced in a study of response to subunit inactivated influenza vaccine. TCRdb redid the calling of the RT-PCR reads with MiXCR, one entry per CDR3 protein. The sample consists of 500,000 to 550,000 distinct CDR3 sequences, more than 7% of them appearing once. Material: PBMCs from blood, obtained 23 months after vaccination. These TCRs come from a man aged 50 to 69 who received an inactivated influenza vaccine.

V usage is TRBV12-3 or TRBV12-4 and J usage is TRBJ2-3, with D unclear. The CDR3 has 13 amino acids. Trimming cost V 8 bases and J 6 bases, with 15 bases left between them. DNA of the CDR3: TGTGCCAGCTTCCCCAACGCTGGTGATACGCAGTATTTT. Protein: CASFPNAGDTQYF.

This sequence joins TRBV28 and TRBJ1-2, with 7 bases fitting TRBD1. From germline, CDR1 is MDHEN and CDR2 SYDVKM. The CDR3 has 12 amino acids. Trimming cost V 5 bases and J 5 bases; bases outside gene matches: 2. DNA of the CDR3: TGTGCCAGCAGTCAACAGGGGTATGGCTACACCTTC. It encodes CASSQQGYGYTF.

V is TRBV5-1 and J is TRBJ2-3; the match to TRBD1 covers 7 bases. The CDR3 extends over 15 amino acids. V was clipped by 4 bases and J by 5 bases; unmatched bases: 10. Germline lookup yields CDR1 SGHRS and CDR2 YFSETQ. The CDR3 DNA reads TGCGCCAGCAGCGCCGGGACAGCCAGTGGAGATACGCAGTATTTT. It is translated as CASSAGTASGDTQYF.